Below are 26 T cell receptor beta chains sequenced from a single sample in a study of persistence of HIV-infected CD4 T cells. The libraries were made with immunoSEQ version 4 in survey mode. Sequencing used immunoSEQ multiplex PCR; TCRdb keeps in-frame clones, though not all of them. The table shows more than 30,000 clones, with around 80% occurring only once. The stimulus was lysate of CMV-infected fibroblasts, approximately 9.6 ug/mL. Memory cells lacking CD40L and CD69 with high CD45RO were sorted. Their antigen targets remain unknown. The source was CD4+ T cells sorted from PBMCs after approximately 18-hour stimulation, collected from a patient who received antiretroviral therapy. These receptors came from an adult man with HIV who was CMV-seropositive.

The chain employs TRBV7-2 and TRBJ1-6; 9 bases map to TRBD1. This CDR3 contains 17 residues. Germline trimming cut 4 bases from V and 2 bases from J; bases unmatched to any gene: 6. CDR1 is SGHTA and CDR2 is FQGNSA in the germline V gene. The CDR3 DNA reads as TGTGCCAGCAGCTCCAGGGGGACAGGGACCTATAATTCACCCCTCCACTTT. Its translation: CASSSRGTGTYNSPLHF.

This rearrangement joins TRBV19 to TRBJ2-6; weak D call: TRBD1 (5 bases). The CDR3 loop spans 13 amino acids. V lost 7 bases and J 8 bases, leaving 12 bases between the germline ends. CDR1 and CDR2 from the germline V gene are LNHDA and SQIVND (reference sequence). CDR3 sequence (DNA): TGTGCCAGTATTAGACAGAATTCCAACGTCCTGACTTTC. This gives the protein CASIRQNSNVLTF.

J is TRBJ1-5 and V is TRBV6-5; D possibly corresponds to TRBD1 (5 bases). The ends were cut back, 6 bases at V and 5 bases at J, with 17 bases in the middle. The CDR3 is 15 residues long. Germline V gene data show CDR1 as MNHEY and CDR2 as SVGAGI. CDR3 in amino acids: CASSYDLGVHQPQHF. In nucleotides, the CDR3 is TGTGCCAGCAGCTACGACTTGGGGGTCCATCAGCCCCAGCATTTT.

This clone appeared once. The rearrangement links TRBV2 to TRBJ1-1; TRBD1 is a possible D gene (5 bases). V dropped 6 bases and J dropped 1 base, with 15 bases sitting between them. Germline V gene lookup returns CDR1 SNHLY and CDR2 FYNNEI. The CDR3 runs 15 residues. The CDR3: CASSFGRGPNTEAFF. In nucleotides, the CDR3 is TGTGCCAGCAGCTTCGGGAGGGGTCCGAACACTGAAGCTTTCTTT.

The chain employs TRBV12-3 or TRBV12-4 and TRBJ2-3; D might be TRBD2 (6 bases). The CDR3 spans 13 residues. Deletions cut 1 base from V and 5 bases from J, with 7 bases between. The CDR3 DNA is TGTGCCAGCAGTTTAGGGACTAAAGATACGCAGTATTTT. It specifies CASSLGTKDTQYF.

The chain combines TRBV4-2 with TRBJ2-1; D ambiguous. Looked up from germline, CDR1 is LGHNA and CDR2 is YNFKEQ. The germline V and J ends were trimmed by 4 bases and 9 bases, with 19 bases remaining between them. The CDR3 has 15 amino acids. CDR3 region: CASSPKTLRVSEQFF. The DNA of the CDR3 is TGTGCCAGCAGCCCCAAAACGTTACGAGTTAGTGAGCAGTTCTTC.

The V gene is TRBV10-3, the J gene TRBJ1-1, with 11 bases lining up with TRBD1. Germline V lookup: CDR1 ENHRY, CDR2 SYGVKD. The CDR3 has 13 amino acids. With 6 bases clipped from V and 5 bases from J, the junction kept 2 bases outside the gene matches. CDR3 nucleotide sequence: TGTGCCATCAGGGGACAGGGGGAAACTGAAGCTTTCTTT. It yields the protein CAIRGQGETEAFF.

The J gene is TRBJ2-1, the V gene TRBV2, with D perhaps being TRBD1 or TRBD2 (6 bases each). CDR3 length equals 13 residues. The V end was cut by 8 bases, the J end by 8 bases, with 16 bases between. In germline, CDR1 is SNHLY, CDR2 FYNNEI. The CDR3 DNA follows: TGTGCCAGCGGGGGACAACGGGGGCATGAGCAGTTCTTC. It is translated as CASGGQRGHEQFF.

The V and J genes are TRBV6-1 and TRBJ2-3, with D possibly being TRBD1 (5 bases). CDR3 length equals 13 residues. Trimming took 2 bases from V and 3 from J, leaving 6 bases between them. CDR1 MNHNS and CDR2 SASEGT come from the germline V gene. The CDR3 coding sequence is TGTGCCAGCAGTGAACAGGGTACAGATACGCAGTATTTT. This encodes CASSEQGTDTQYF.

V usage is TRBV5-4 and J usage is TRBJ2-3; D is uncertain. V was cut by 4 bases and J by 3 bases, with 18 bases left in between. Looked up from germline, CDR1 is SGHNT and CDR2 is YYREEE (reference sequence). The CDR3 contains 16 residues. DNA of the CDR3: TGTGCCAGCAGCCCCATGCTGGGCGGTGAGACAGATACGCAGTATTTT. Its translation: CASSPMLGGETDTQYF.

The rearrangement uses TRBV11-3 and TRBJ2-2, with TRBD2 as a possible D gene (5 bases). Germline V CDR1 and CDR2: SGHNT, YENEEA. The CDR3 extends over 14 amino acids. Trimming took off 4 bases at V and 1 base at J, with 7 bases between the two ends. The CDR3 nucleotides are TGTGCCAGCAGCTCCCGGGGGAACACCGGGGAGCTGTTTTTT. The encoded protein is CASSSRGNTGELFF.

The gene calls are TRBV5-4 and TRBJ2-2, with a weak D call TRBD2 (6 bases). The CDR3 totals 17 residues. The germline CDR1 and CDR2 sequences are SGHNT and YYREEE (reference sequence). Trimming cost V 3 bases and J 4 bases, with 19 bases left between them. CDR3 in DNA: TGTGCCAGCAGCTCGAGCCCTGCCGGGGGTCCCACCGGGGAGCTGTTTTTT. It encodes CASSSSPAGGPTGELFF. The full variable domain, in which reference TRBV5-4 and TRBJ2-2 provide the parts outside the CDR3, is ETGVTQSPTHLIKTRGQQVTLRCSSQSGHNTVSWYQQALGQGPQFIFQYYREEENGRGNFPPRFSGLQFPNYSSELNVNALELDDSALYLCASSSSPAGGPTGELFFGEGSRLTVL.

The CDR3 bases are TGTGCCAGCAGTTATTCCGGGGGGGCCCTTGTAGATACGCAGTATTTT. It translates to CASSYSGGALVDTQYF. The rearrangement uses TRBV28 and TRBJ2-3, with 8 bases aligning to TRBD2. This CDR3 has 16 residues. Germline CDR1 is MDHEN and CDR2 is SYDVKM. V was clipped by 4 bases and J by 5 bases; unmatched bases: 11.

The CDR3: CASSQGRTPSDEQFF. The CDR3 DNA follows: TGTGCCAGCTCCCAGGGACGCACACCCAGCGATGAGCAGTTCTTC. V and J are TRBV18 and TRBJ2-1; D is possibly TRBD1 or TRBD2 (5 bases each). Trimming pared 6 bases from V and 8 bases from J, leaving 20 bases between. The CDR3 runs 15 residues. Germline CDR1 reads KGHSH; CDR2 reads LQKENI.

The chain uses TRBV4-1 and TRBJ1-4; D is ambiguous. Germline values: CDR1 MGHRA, CDR2 YSYEKL. This CDR3 comprises 14 residues. Trimming pared 2 bases from V and 7 bases from J, leaving 11 bases between. The CDR3 DNA is TGCGCCAGCAGCCAACGGGGTGGCTCTGAAAAACTGTTTTTT. Protein sequence: CASSQRGGSEKLFF.

In this sample, this clone turned up once. The V and J genes are TRBV28 and TRBJ2-2, with D perhaps given as TRBD1 or TRBD2 (5 bases each). Between the trimmed V and J ends, which lost 6 bases and 0 bases, there was a span of 11 bases. Germline CDR1 is MDHEN and CDR2 is SYDVKM. The CDR3 spans 15 residues. The CDR3 loop is CASRFPGPNTGELFF. The CDR3 DNA follows: TGTGCCAGCAGATTTCCGGGGCCGAACACCGGGGAGCTGTTTTTT.

This clone was counted only a few times. The chain recombines TRBV5-1 with TRBJ1-5, with no clear D. The CDR3 sequence is 14 residues long. Trimming left V 1 base short and J 4 bases short, with 9 bases between. Germline CDR1 reads SGHRS; CDR2 reads YFSETQ. The CDR3 DNA sequence: TGCGCCAGCAGCTTGTCAGGAGGGAATCAGCCCCAGCATTTT. Its translation: CASSLSGGNQPQHF.

The genes are TRBV30 and TRBJ1-4; D call uncertain. The CDR3 covers 14 residues. V lost 2 bases and J lost 4, with 11 bases in between. Germline V gene sequence: CDR1 GTSNPN, CDR2 SVGIG (reference sequence). CDR3 DNA sequence: TGTGCCTGGAGTAGGAACAGCGGTAATGAAAAACTGTTTTTT. Residues: CAWSRNSGNEKLFF.

This clone is a singleton in its sample. The chain employs TRBV30 and TRBJ2-3, with no clear D. There are 12 residues in the CDR3. Trimming took 0 bases from V and 5 from J, leaving 6 bases between them. Germline loops: CDR1 GTSNPN, CDR2 SVGIG (reference sequence). For the CDR3, the DNA is TGTGCCTGGAGTGTTCAACAAGATACGCAGTATTTT. The encoded protein is CAWSVQQDTQYF.

This chain joins TRBV29-1 and TRBJ2-7, with D possibly being TRBD2 (6 bases). Trimming shortened V by 4 bases and J by 3 bases, and 10 bases separated the two germline ends. The germline CDR1 and CDR2 sequences are SQVTM and ANQGSEA. The CDR3 covers 12 residues. CDR3 sequence reads: CSVVLGGYEQYF. As DNA, the CDR3 is TGCAGCGTTGTGCTGGGGGGCTACGAGCAGTACTTC.

The V and J genes are TRBV5-1 and TRBJ1-6, with TRBD1 as a possible D gene (5 bases). The CDR3 contains 16 residues. The V end was cut by 4 bases, the J end by 5 bases, with 16 bases between. Germline CDR1 and CDR2: SGHRS and YFSETQ. The CDR3 region has the DNA TGCGCCAGCAGCCATATGGGGGTGGATGATAATTCACCCCTCCACTTT. Protein product: CASSHMGVDDNSPLHF.

The gene calls are TRBV5-1 and TRBJ1-4; maybe TRBD1 (5 bases). V was trimmed by 0 bases and J by 0 bases, leaving 12 bases between them. The CDR3 length is 17 residues. Looked up from germline, CDR1 is SGHRS and CDR2 is YFSETQ. CDR3: CASSLEGPMATNEKLFF. In DNA form, the CDR3 reads TGCGCCAGCAGCTTGGAGGGACCGATGGCAACTAATGAAAAACTGTTTTTT.

The chain uses TRBV7-6 and TRBJ2-2; 8 bases match TRBD1. V lost 4 bases, J lost 5 bases, and 6 bases stayed unmatched. Germline CDR1 is SGHVS and CDR2 is FNYEAQ. CDR3 size: 15 residues. DNA of the CDR3: TGTGCCAGCAGCTCCCAGGGGGCGGGAACCGGGGAGCTGTTTTTT. Amino acids: CASSSQGAGTGELFF. Full variable domain (rest looked up from reference TRBV7-6 and TRBJ2-2): GAGVSQSPRYKVTKRGQDVALRCDPISGHVSLYWYRQALGQGPEFLTYFNYEAQQDKSGLPNDRFSAERPEGSISTLTIQRTEQRDSAMYRCASSSQGAGTGELFFGEGSRLTVL.

This clone occurred a few times. The chain has TRBV5-1 and TRBJ2-2; 8 nucleotides agree with TRBD2. CDR1 is SGHRS and CDR2 is YFSETQ in the germline V gene. This CDR3 contains 15 residues. The junction had 3 bases not matched to a gene; V was cut back by 4 bases and J by 1 base. The CDR3 region has the DNA TGCGCCAGCAGCCCACTAGCGGAGAACACCGGGGAGCTGTTTTTT. Protein sequence: CASSPLAENTGELFF.

This clone was seen only a few times. This chain connects TRBV9 to TRBJ1-1; D not resolved. V shed 4 bases and J shed 2 bases, with 18 bases lying between them. CDR3 length equals 16 residues. CDR1 and CDR2 (germline): SGDLS, YYNGEE. CDR3 nucleotides: TGTGCCAGCAGCCCAGTAAGGGCTGCGGTTAACACTGAAGCTTTCTTT. Translated: CASSPVRAAVNTEAFF.

The chain couples TRBV19 to TRBJ2-2, with no clear D. This CDR3 has 14 residues. V was clipped by 9 bases and J by 2 bases, with 13 bases between them. Germline lookup yields CDR1 LNHDA and CDR2 SQIVND (reference sequence). The DNA for the CDR3 is TGTGCCAGCCACCAGGAATTAAACACCGGGGAGCTGTTTTTT. It encodes CASHQELNTGELFF.